These 29 T cell receptor beta chains came from one sample sequenced in a study of blood T cell repertoires in COVID-19. Data came from immunoSEQ multiplex PCR; TCRdb stores just in-frame clones and leaves some out. The table lists around 66,000 clones, over 75% of them singletons, with 5.5% to 8.5% in the top ten. Sequencing used peripheral blood. Source of these receptors: a man aged 55 to 70 with acute or convalescent COVID-19.

The chain is built from TRBV3-1 (or the pseudogene TRBV3-2) and TRBJ1-2, with D tentatively TRBD1 (5 bases). V was cut by 0 bases and J by 9 bases, with 17 bases left in between. Germline-derived CDR1 and CDR2 are LGHDT and YNNKEL (reference sequence). The CDR3 contains 15 residues. CDR3 residues: CASSQDLVRGMSYTF. DNA of the CDR3: TGTGCCAGCAGCCAAGATTTGGTACGGGGGATGAGCTACACCTTC.

The chain uses TRBV7-2 and TRBJ2-7; D may be TRBD1 (5 bases). CDR1 SGHTA and CDR2 FQGNSA come from the germline V gene. V lost 5 bases and J 2 bases, leaving 22 bases between the germline ends. The CDR3 sequence is 17 residues long. The CDR3 spells CASSTPFSRASPYEQYF. CDR3 coding DNA: TGTGCCAGCAGCACGCCGTTTAGCAGGGCGTCTCCCTACGAGCAGTACTTC.

The rearrangement uses TRBV27 and TRBJ2-7; 12 nucleotides agree with TRBD2. Germline CDR1 MNHEY, CDR2 SMNVEV (reference sequence). This CDR3 has 16 amino acids. V lost 5 bases to trimming and J lost 4 bases; unmatched junction nucleotides: 9. The CDR3 loop reads CASSPDTSGGQYEQYF. The CDR3 DNA sequence: TGTGCCAGCAGTCCAGATACTAGCGGGGGGCAGTACGAGCAGTACTTC.

CDR3 amino acids: CASWTGGNTEAFF. The CDR3 bases are TGTGCCAGTTGGACAGGGGGTAACACTGAAGCTTTCTTT. This chain joins TRBV28 and TRBJ1-1; TRBD1 matches at 10 bases. Germline assignment: CDR1 MDHEN and CDR2 SYDVKM. V trimming: 9 bases; J trimming: 2 bases; junction bases outside the gene matches: 3. The CDR3 extends over 13 amino acids.

This clone was picked up one time. The J gene is TRBJ1-1, the V gene TRBV6-2 or TRBV6-3, with 9 bases lining up with TRBD1. V lost 5 bases and J lost 12; bases outside the gene matches: 10. Per germline, CDR1 MNHEY and CDR2 SVGEGT. The CDR3 is 13 residues long. CDR3: CASSLKQGATSFF. In DNA form, the CDR3 reads TGTGCCAGCAGTCTTAAACAGGGGGCCACGTCTTTCTTT.

The chain joins TRBV9 to TRBJ2-3; 7 positions match TRBD1. CDR3 length equals 17 residues. The germline V gene encodes CDR1 SGDLS and CDR2 YYNGEE. The junction had 7 bases not matched to a gene; V was cut back by 0 bases and J by 0 bases. CDR3 amino acids: CASSVGTGGPSTDTQYF. CDR3 coding DNA: TGTGCCAGCAGCGTAGGGACAGGTGGCCCTAGCACAGATACGCAGTATTTT.

The rearrangement uses TRBV6-5 and TRBJ1-1; maybe TRBD1 (5 bases). CDR3 length equals 13 residues. Trimming left V 11 bases short and J 0 bases short, with 13 bases between. Germline V CDR1 and CDR2: MNHEY, SVGAGI. In DNA form, the CDR3 reads TGTGCCGGAGGCCGGGGGATGAACACTGAAGCTTTCTTT. This sequence encodes CAGGRGMNTEAFF.

V gene TRBV5-6 combines with J gene TRBJ1-3; D ambiguous. The V end lost 0 bases, the J end lost 0 bases, and 16 bases lay between the germline ends. The CDR3 is 18 residues long. The germline gives CDR1 SGHDT, CDR2 YYEEEE. The DNA of the CDR3 is TGTGCCAGCAGCTTGGCGGCAGGCTACGTACTCTCTGGAAACACCATATATTTT. This sequence encodes CASSLAAGYVLSGNTIYF.

This clone was counted once. The J gene is TRBJ2-5, the V gene TRBV28; 7 bases agree with TRBD1. V lost 2 bases, J lost 5 bases, and 8 bases stayed unmatched. The CDR3 has 15 residues. Germline CDR1 MDHEN, CDR2 SYDVKM. The CDR3, as DNA: TGTGCCAGCAGTTTAGTACCAGGGGGTATGGAGACCCAGTACTTC. Protein: CASSLVPGGMETQYF.

The CDR3 DNA reads TGTGCCAGCAGCTTATTCCAGGCCGAGACCCAGTACTTC. Its translation is CASSLFQAETQYF. This chain connects TRBV7-9 to TRBJ2-5; D is unresolved. The CDR3 totals 13 residues. Trimming left V 2 bases short and J 5 bases short, with 9 bases between. Looked up from germline, CDR1 is SEHNR and CDR2 is FQNEAQ (reference sequence).

The chain recombines TRBV13 with TRBJ1-3; 12 bases align to TRBD1. Germline CDR1 PRHDT, CDR2 FYEKMQ (reference sequence). The CDR3 consists of 15 residues. V shed 5 bases and J 7 bases; nucleotides not matched to a gene: 6. CDR3 amino acids: CASSPGTGGANTIYF. CDR3 bases: TGTGCCAGCAGCCCCGGGACAGGGGGCGCGAACACCATATATTTT.

The chain employs TRBV16 and TRBJ2-1; 9 bases line up with TRBD1. CDR1 is KGHSY and CDR2 is FQNENV in the germline V gene. This CDR3 is 15 amino acids long. V dropped 4 bases and J dropped 8; count of bases not matched to a gene: 9. In nucleotides, the CDR3 is TGTGCCAGCAGCCCTCGGGACAGGGCTAGGGATGAGCAGTTCTTC. Translating it yields CASSPRDRARDEQFF.

This chain joins TRBV6-1 and TRBJ1-5; D is undetermined. V was trimmed by 2 bases and J by 0 bases, leaving 11 bases between them. Germline CDR1 and CDR2: MNHNS and SASEGT. The CDR3 has 16 amino acids. The CDR3 nucleotides are TGTGCCAGCAGTGAATGGGCAACGGCTAGCAATCAGCCCCAGCATTTT. Amino acid sequence: CASSEWATASNQPQHF.

The gene calls are TRBV6-5 and TRBJ1-1; no clear D. Trimming removed 6 bases at V and 12 bases at J, with 14 bases between. Germline CDR1 reads MNHEY; CDR2 reads SVGAGI. The CDR3 sequence is 11 residues long. The CDR3 nucleotides are TGTGCCAGCAGCGCCGGTGGAGAGACTTTCTTT. Translation gives CASSAGGETFF.

Here the CDR3 DNA reads TGTGCCAGTAGTATAGGACTAGCGGGGGGAACTTCCTACGAGCAGTACTTC. Translation gives CASSIGLAGGTSYEQYF. This rearrangement joins TRBV19 to TRBJ2-7; 13 bases align to TRBD2. J lost 1 base, V lost 1 base, and 4 bases had no gene match. The CDR3 is made up of 17 amino acids. Germline V lookup: CDR1 LNHDA, CDR2 SQIVND (reference sequence).

The genes are TRBV6-2 or TRBV6-3 and TRBJ1-2; 9 bases map to TRBD1. The CDR3 totals 15 residues. The V gene's germline CDR1 is MNHEY and CDR2 SVGEGT. Losses at the gene ends were 4 bases for V and 1 base for J; bases not matched to a gene: 4. CDR3 residues: CASSSGQGFNYGYTF. The CDR3 coding sequence is TGTGCCAGCAGTTCGGGACAGGGCTTTAACTATGGCTACACCTTC.

The rearrangement joins TRBV4-1 to TRBJ2-2; D is perhaps TRBD1 (6 bases). The CDR3 is 15 residues long. V was clipped by 0 bases and J by 9 bases, with 14 bases between them. Germline-derived CDR1 and CDR2 are MGHRA and YSYEKL. CDR3 amino acids: CASSQEDLDSRELFF. Here the CDR3 DNA reads TGCGCCAGCAGCCAAGAGGACTTGGACAGTCGGGAGCTGTTTTTT.

This chain uses TRBV19 with TRBJ1-2; 9 bases line up with TRBD1. Trimming removed 6 bases from V and 2 bases from J; junction bases left unmatched: 10. CDR1 LNHDA and CDR2 SQIVND come from the germline V gene (reference sequence). This CDR3 is built from 16 residues. CDR3 bases: TGTGCCAGTAGAGATCACAGGGGGCCGGGGAACTATGGCTACACCTTC. Amino acids: CASRDHRGPGNYGYTF.

The gene calls are TRBV29-1 and TRBJ1-2; D not certain. The CDR3 has 11 amino acids. Trimming pared 8 bases from V and 8 bases from J, leaving 15 bases between. CDR1 is SQVTM and CDR2 is ANQGSEA in the germline V gene. CDR3 loop: CSTLSGEGYTF. As DNA, the CDR3 is TGCAGCACCCTCAGCGGCGAGGGCTACACCTTC. Full variable domain (remainder filled in from reference TRBV29-1 and TRBJ1-2): SAVISQKPSRDICQRGTSLTIQCQVDSQVTMMFWYRQQPGQSLTLIATANQGSEATYESGFVIDKFPISRPNLTFSTLTVSNMSPEDSSIYLCSTLSGEGYTFGSGTRLTVV.

Only a few counts were recorded for this clone. J is TRBJ1-2 and V is TRBV29-1; possible D gene TRBD1, 5 bases. The V end was cut by 5 bases, the J end by 5 bases, with 18 bases between. Germline V lookup: CDR1 SQVTM, CDR2 ANQGSEA. The CDR3 extends over 14 amino acids. The CDR3 loop is CSVSSDTEYYGYTF. The CDR3 DNA reads as TGCAGCGTTTCCTCGGACACGGAATATTATGGCTACACCTTC.

The chain is built from TRBV5-1 and TRBJ2-7, with D uncertain. The V end lost 0 bases, the J end lost 3 bases, and 19 bases lay between the germline ends. Germline V lookup: CDR1 SGHRS, CDR2 YFSETQ. CDR3 length: 17 amino acids. CDR3 protein: CASSLASRSATSYEQYF. The CDR3 DNA reads TGCGCCAGCAGCTTGGCCAGTCGGTCGGCGACAAGCTACGAGCAGTACTTC.

This chain links TRBV11-2 with TRBJ2-2; D is ambiguous. The CDR3 spans 14 residues. CDR1 is SGHAT and CDR2 is FQNNGV in the germline V gene. Trimming removed 4 bases at V and 1 base at J, with 7 bases between. This chain's CDR3 is CASSSNQNTGELFF. In DNA, the CDR3 is TGTGCCAGCAGCTCCAATCAGAACACCGGGGAGCTGTTTTTT.

Regarding this clone: At one of its ends the junction is not consistent with the germline gene, which may arise from a read error. This chain links TRBV6-5 with TRBJ2-3; D is possibly TRBD2 (6 bases). CDR1 is MNHEY and CDR2 is SVGAGI in the germline V gene. This CDR3 region has 12 residues. This CDR3 is CASSQSGTHFSF. CDR3 nucleotides: TGTGCCAGCAGTCAATCCGGGACTCATTTTAGTTTT.

The CDR3 is CASSEDQGAGANVLTF. The CDR3 nucleotides read TGTGCCAGCAGTGAGGATCAGGGTGCGGGGGCCAACGTCCTGACTTTC. This sequence joins TRBV6-4 and TRBJ2-6; possibly TRBD1 for D (5 bases). The CDR3 is 16 residues long. Germline loops: CDR1 MRHNA, CDR2 SNTAGT. V lost 3 bases to trimming and J lost 4 bases, with 13 bases between them.

This chain uses TRBV11-2 with TRBJ2-7; D not certain. The CDR3 runs 11 residues. The V gene's germline CDR1 is SGHAT and CDR2 FQNNGV. Trimming shortened V by 5 bases and J by 1 base, and 3 bases separated the two germline ends. The CDR3 sequence: CASSQSYEQYF. DNA for the CDR3: TGTGCCAGCAGCCAATCCTACGAGCAGTACTTC.

Comment on this clone: Sequence at one end of the junction differs from germline and may be a read error. The gene calls are TRBV24-1 and TRBJ2-5, with 11 bases aligning to TRBD2. This CDR3 has 16 residues. Looked up from germline, CDR1 is KGHDR and CDR2 is SFDVKD. CDR3 sequence reads: CAASDPGLADQETQYF. For the CDR3, the DNA is TGTGCCGCCAGTGACCCGGGACTAGCGGACCAAGAGACCCAGTACTTC.

The chain is built from TRBV6-1 and TRBJ1-4; tentative D call: TRBD1 (6 bases). This CDR3 region has 13 residues. Trimming left V 0 bases short and J 14 bases short, with 13 bases between. Germline-derived CDR1 and CDR2 are MNHNS and SASEGT. The chain's CDR3 is CASSEAPGDVLFF. DNA for the CDR3: TGTGCCAGCAGTGAAGCCCCAGGGGATGTGCTGTTTTTT.

The rearrangement links TRBV7-7 to TRBJ1-5, with D hard to call. Between the trimmed V and J ends, which lost 5 bases and 9 bases, there was a span of 14 bases. Looked up from germline, CDR1 is SSHAT and CDR2 is FNYEAQ (reference sequence). The CDR3 is made up of 13 amino acids. The CDR3 here is CASSQGLGGPQHF. In DNA form, the CDR3 reads TGTGCCAGCAGCCAAGGGCTGGGAGGGCCCCAGCATTTT.

The CDR3 DNA is TGTGCCAGCAGCTTAGGCGGAGGGTCCGAGACCCAGTACTTC. Encoded protein: CASSLGGGSETQYF. The chain uses TRBV7-2 and TRBJ2-5; TRBD2 might be the D (6 bases). Deletions cut 1 base from V and 5 bases from J, with 11 bases between. There are 14 residues in the CDR3. From germline, CDR1 is SGHTA and CDR2 FQGNSA.